Listed here are 15 T cell receptor beta chains from one sample, sequenced in a study of CXCR3-negative and CXCR3-positive naive CD8 T cells. The TRB cDNA libraries were prepared by 5' RACE with UMI labels. TCRdb reanalyzed the 5' RACE reads and collapses them to one entry per CDR3 protein, without DNA. In total, the table holds some 67,000 distinct CDR3 sequences. The sequencing sample was made of naive CXCR3- CD8+ T cells from blood. Subset in this sample: CD45RO-CCR7+CD27+CD95- naive CD8+ T cells lacking CXCR3 (TNR3-). Receptors were obtained from a human donor in good health. Some clones in this sample may be carry-over from other donors' samples.

This chain links TRBV29-1 with TRBJ2-1; lacking DNA, the TRBD2 call made by TCRdb goes unchecked. From germline, CDR1 is SQVTM and CDR2 ANQGSEA. This CDR3 region has 16 residues. CDR3 protein: CSVEDPLGGLSNEQFF.

The rearrangement uses TRBV7-9 and TRBJ1-1. The CDR3 totals 12 residues. Germline V lookup: CDR1 SEHNR, CDR2 FQNEAQ (reference sequence). CDR3 region: CASRAENTEAFF.

The chain employs TRBV7-8 and TRBJ2-1; lacking DNA, the TRBD1 call made by TCRdb goes unchecked. Germline-derived CDR1 and CDR2 are SGHVS and FQNEAQ. This CDR3 region has 17 residues. CDR3 in amino acids: CASSLEWGDRAPNEQFF.

The CDR3 protein is CASSYNGLPTETQYF. The J gene is TRBJ2-5, the V gene TRBV6-2 or TRBV6-3; lacking DNA, the TRBD2 call made by TCRdb goes unchecked. This CDR3 has 15 residues. The germline V gene encodes CDR1 MNHEY and CDR2 SVGEGT.

The V gene is TRBV28, the J gene TRBJ2-3; as DNA is missing, the TRBD1 call by TCRdb cannot be tested. Germline-derived CDR1 and CDR2 are MDHEN and SYDVKM. The CDR3 sequence is 19 residues long. The CDR3 region is CASSPQIPLTGGPTDTQYF.

The V gene is TRBV28, the J gene TRBJ2-2; without DNA, the TCRdb call of TRBD1 cannot be checked. This CDR3 is 14 amino acids long. CDR1 is MDHEN and CDR2 is SYDVKM in the germline V gene. The CDR3 loop reads CASSQTGDTGELFF. The variable domain in full, completed from reference TRBV28 and TRBJ2-2, reads DVKVTQSSRYLVKRTGEKVFLECVQDMDHENMFWYRQDPGLGLRLIYFSYDVKMKEKGDIPEGYSVSREKKERFSLILESASTNQTSMYLCASSQTGDTGELFFGEGSRLTVL.

CDR3 in amino acids: CASSPGQGWDEQYF. The J gene is TRBJ2-7, the V gene TRBV18; TCRdb's D call of TRBD1 is untestable without DNA. This CDR3 has 14 residues. CDR1 and CDR2 (germline): KGHSH, LQKENI.

This sequence joins TRBV11-2 and TRBJ2-7; TCRdb's assignment of TRBD1 cannot be checked, as there is no DNA. Germline CDR1 and CDR2: SGHAT and FQNNGV. The CDR3 has 16 residues. CDR3 loop: CASSLEPGQGKAEQYF.

J is TRBJ1-1 and V is TRBV4-1; TCRdb indicates TRBD1, and absent DNA this call remains unverified. The CDR3 is 18 amino acids. The germline V gene encodes CDR1 MGHRA and CDR2 YSYEKL. CDR3 amino acids: CASSQAGGQGWLNTEAFF.

V is TRBV6-5 and J is TRBJ2-1. Germline V gives CDR1 MNHEY, CDR2 SVGAGI. CDR3 length equals 13 residues. The CDR3: CASSSSSWNQQFF.

This chain connects TRBV12-3 or TRBV12-4 to TRBJ1-3; TCRdb names TRBD1, which stays unverified in the absence of DNA. This CDR3 has 20 residues. The CDR3 reads CASSLLISWDRGREGNTIYF.

The chain uses TRBV6-6 and TRBJ2-7; TCRdb indicates TRBD1, and absent DNA this call remains unverified. Germline CDR1 and CDR2: MNHNY and SVGAGI (reference sequence). The CDR3 length is 15 residues. CDR3 protein: CACSSLDRGSNEQYF.

This chain connects TRBV7-2 to TRBJ2-7; the D gene TCRdb calls, TRBD1, cannot be checked with no DNA. The CDR3 length is 15 residues. Germline lookup yields CDR1 SGHTA and CDR2 FQGNSA. CDR3 residues: CASSPPPGQGHEQYF. Together with reference TRBV7-2 and TRBJ2-7, the CDR3 gives the full variable domain: GAGVSQSPSNKVTEKGKDVELRCDPISGHTALYWYRQSLGQGLEFLIYFQGNSAPDKSGLPSDRFSAERTGGSVSTLTIQRTQQEDSAVYLCASSPPPGQGHEQYFGPGTRLTVT.

The CDR3 here is CASSAPGAYEQYF. The V gene is TRBV7-9, the J gene TRBJ2-7; the TCRdb D gene call, TRBD1, has no DNA to confirm it. The CDR3 contains 13 residues. Looked up from germline, CDR1 is SEHNR and CDR2 is FQNEAQ (reference sequence).

This chain connects TRBV27 to TRBJ1-1. CDR3 length: 15 residues. Germline CDR1 reads MNHEY; CDR2 reads SMNVEV (reference sequence). Here the CDR3 reads CASSLGGAGWTEAFF.